The rows below give T cell receptor beta chains drawn from one sample of a study of cytomegalovirus exposure and HLA in healthy donors. Data came from immunoSEQ multiplex PCR; TCRdb stores just in-frame clones and leaves some out. The table records around 120,000 clones, around 75% of them present only once. Sequenced material: PBMCs. Receptors were obtained from a woman aged 50 to 60 in good health and CMV-seropositive. The CDR3 runs from the conserved cysteine through the conserved F or W. The order of the fields is V gene, J gene, CDR3 protein.

TRBV29-1	TRBJ2-7	CSVEDKGDIYHPIRQYF
TRBV30	TRBJ1-1	CAWSSTGFTEAFF
TRBV4-2	TRBJ2-7	CASSQDTTSGRFSSYEQYF
TRBV6-5	TRBJ2-7	CASSPGTRNEQYF
TRBV19	TRBJ1-1	CATLTGFGEAFF
TRBV5-1	TRBJ1-1	CASSLVANTEAFF
TRBV27	TRBJ2-7	CASSPDVGGYEQYF
TRBV5-1	TRBJ2-7	CASSVGPGSSYEQYF
TRBV18	TRBJ2-5	CASSPASGQETQYF
TRBV4-3	TRBJ2-3	CASSQVRAGEADTQYF
TRBV14	TRBJ2-7	CASSRGDSYEQYF
TRBV20-1	TRBJ1-5	CSATIGGPQHF
TRBV7-3	TRBJ2-4	CASSLTVKGAQYF
TRBV7-2	TRBJ2-3	CASSLSIKDTQYF
TRBV7-3	TRBJ2-3	CASSLTSGGALFADTQYF
TRBV28	TRBJ2-7	CASGRGGSAYEQYF
TRBV4-1	TRBJ2-5	CASSQDPTGGQETQYF
TRBV12-5	TRBJ2-7	CASEGIAGPFTYEQYF
TRBV19	TRBJ1-5	CASSWGTANQPQHF
TRBV7-3	TRBJ2-1	CASSASRGTYNEQFF
TRBV14	TRBJ2-5	CASSQEPQVRETQYF
TRBV5-1	TRBJ2-3	CASSPPRTGIADTQYF
TRBV5-1	TRBJ2-7	CASSLALSRGMNEQYF
TRBV6-6	TRBJ1-2	CASSYPEDGILYGYTF
TRBV9	TRBJ2-1	CASSPPRGLQFF
TRBV7-9	TRBJ1-2	CASSLPGIIYGYTF
TRBV18	TRBJ2-7	CASSPQQGDDEQYF
TRBV6-5	TRBJ1-1	CASSYSPRGHTEAFF
TRBV5-6	TRBJ1-6	CASSHDRGLLNSPLHF
TRBV5-1	TRBJ1-4	CASSSTAGEKLFF
TRBV7-3	TRBJ2-7	CASSSGGGGPHEQYF
TRBV30	TRBJ2-2	CAWIGGAGAGELFF
TRBV30	TRBJ2-3	CAWTYSSGGTDTQYF
TRBV5-1	TRBJ1-1	CASSLGPRQGSTEAFF
TRBV7-2	TRBJ2-1	CASSLGRGPINEQFF
TRBV7-2	NA	CASSLYAGLAGYEQYF